This T cell receptor (beta chain) was retrieved from a study of CD8+CD57+ T cells in acquired aplastic anemia listed by TCRdb under 2018. For the wider study: Extracted DNA from sorted CD4+ and CD8+ cells averaged about 2.9 ug, ranging from roughly 0.17 to 27.4 ug. Mean read counts for healthy donor samples were about 9.8 million for CD4+ cells and some 12 million for CD8+ cells. Broad study findings and their caveats: Roughly 30 CD8+ CDR3 sequences were shared between patients and controls but appeared highly expressed in patients and within their immunodominant clones. CD8+ Simpson's diversity did not differ significantly between patients and healthy controls (P=0.060).

This clonotype was seen ten or more times. Which antigen it targets is not known. Base qualities are not at hand, and no much larger clone is one base apart. TCR beta VDJ combination and CDR3 sequence profiling used genomic DNA as the template. An Illumina HiSeq 2000 was used for TCR repertoire sequencing. The published analysis was carried out like this. TRBV/TRBJ rearrangement plots, CDR3 size and DJ length profiles, and Simpson's diversity index were used to assess repertoires. The most abundant DNA sequence in the deep sequencing data was defined as the immunodominant clone. CDR3 amino acid sequences were checked for sharing between subjects and were compared against published repertoires and the VDJdb database. The public reads were quality trimmed at Q25 with fastp and then assembled into clones with MiXCR by TCRdb, keeping productive beta chains. For every CDR3 protein sequence, its rows merge into one entry that carries the most common genes and DNA. Here the V and J calls rest on TCRdb's processing, not on the authors' analysis. This sample gives about 110,000 distinct CDR3 sequences in total; roughly 50% of them show up just once. Roughly a third of the sample is taken by the ten largest.

TCR repertoires of sorted CD4+ and CD8+ blood T cells from severe aplastic anemia patients and healthy subjects were deep-sequenced in the study. Ficoll-Paque density gradient centrifugation was used to isolate peripheral blood mononuclear cells. Before DNA was extracted, CD4+ and CD8+ T cells were sorted using either FACS or magnetic beads. Trimmed from V: 3 bases; trimmed from J: 5 bases; junction bases lacking a gene match: 1. The germline V gene (reference sequence) gives CDR1 as LNHDA and CDR2 as SQIVND. The CDR3 covers 13 residues, taking in both the cysteine and the phenylalanine. Just CDR3 DNA is preserved here, 39 bases in frame from base 1.

The sample consisted of sorted CD4+, CD8+, or CD8+CD57+ T cells (not recorded which) from PBMCs. The sequence derives from a human donor in good health, serving as a control. This receptor chain uses TRBV19 and TRBJ2-7; 10 bases in between match TRBD1. The CDR3: CASSMGQGNEQYF. The nucleotide sequence reads TGTGCCAGTAGTATGGGACAGGGGAACGAGCAGTACTTC. Here the CDR3 is joined to the reference TRBV19 and TRBJ2-7 genes, and the full variable domain is: DGGITQSPKYLFRKEGQNVTLSCEQNLNHDAMYWYRQDPGQGLRLIYYSQIVNDFQKGDIAEGYSVSREKKESFPLTVTSAQKNPTAFYLCASSMGQGNEQYFGPGTRLTVT.